Listed here is a single T cell receptor beta chain. The target antigen is unknown. Given a much more abundant clone one base away, this may be a read error. The sample is drawn from a study of T cells in Graves' hyperthyroidism and ophthalmopathy. Broader study findings: Model-based prediction identified ophthalmopathy a median approximately 6 months prior to its onset. Blood also contained most expanded thyroid clonotypes above 0.001.

Template material for amplifying TCR beta CDR3 regions consisted of RNA transcripts. The primer set for the first-round RT-PCR of the TCR CDR3 was HTBI. One entry per CDR3 protein results from TCRdb running MiXCR on the multiplex PCR reads. The table includes over 250,000 distinct CDR3 sequences, less than 30% detected once. Before ophthalmopathy appeared, progressors gave blood at initial hyperthyroidism diagnosis. The clonotype comes from a man between 40 and 49 years old with Graves' hyperthyroidism that later progressed to Graves' ophthalmopathy. Sequencing was performed on blood.

The CDR3: CSARAGRVNTEAFF. CDR3 bases: TGCAGTGCTAGAGCCGGGAGGGTGAACACTGAAGCTTTCTTT. The chain couples TRBV20-1 to TRBJ1-1; no clear D gene. Looked up from germline, CDR1 is DFQATT and CDR2 is SNEGSKA (reference sequence). Trimming took off 1 base at V and 0 bases at J, with 9 bases between the two ends. This CDR3 has 14 residues.